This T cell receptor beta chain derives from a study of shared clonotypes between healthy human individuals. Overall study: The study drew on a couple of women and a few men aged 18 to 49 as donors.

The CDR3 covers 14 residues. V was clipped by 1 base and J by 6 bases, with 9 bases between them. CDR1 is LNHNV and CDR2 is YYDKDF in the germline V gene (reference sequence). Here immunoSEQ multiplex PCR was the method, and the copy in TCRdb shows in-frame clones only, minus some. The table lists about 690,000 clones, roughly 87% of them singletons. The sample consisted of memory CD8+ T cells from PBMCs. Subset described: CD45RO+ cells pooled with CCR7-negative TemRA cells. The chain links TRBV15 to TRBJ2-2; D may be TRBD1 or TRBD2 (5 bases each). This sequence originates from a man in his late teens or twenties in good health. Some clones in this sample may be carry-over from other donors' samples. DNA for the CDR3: TGTGCCACCAGCAGAGGAAAGGGACCCGGGGAGCTGTTTTTT. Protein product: CATSRGKGPGELFF.